This entry features one TCR beta chain sequence. Assay: immunoSEQ multiplex PCR; the TCRdb copy retains only in-frame clones and omits some. The profile shows some 2,000,000 clones, around 95% of them singletons. The CDR3 has 16 residues. The data derive from a study of shared clonotypes between healthy human individuals. This receptor was taken from a young man in good health. Sequences were obtained from naive CD4+ T cells sorted from blood. Subset defined: CD45RA+ positively selected. The rearrangement joins TRBV21-1 to TRBJ1-2. TRBV21-1 is assigned pseudogene status. CDR3 nucleotide sequence: TGTGCCAGCAGCAAAGGACCCTCCCGGATCAGGGAGGGCTACACCTTC. Protein product: CASSKGPSRIREGYTF.